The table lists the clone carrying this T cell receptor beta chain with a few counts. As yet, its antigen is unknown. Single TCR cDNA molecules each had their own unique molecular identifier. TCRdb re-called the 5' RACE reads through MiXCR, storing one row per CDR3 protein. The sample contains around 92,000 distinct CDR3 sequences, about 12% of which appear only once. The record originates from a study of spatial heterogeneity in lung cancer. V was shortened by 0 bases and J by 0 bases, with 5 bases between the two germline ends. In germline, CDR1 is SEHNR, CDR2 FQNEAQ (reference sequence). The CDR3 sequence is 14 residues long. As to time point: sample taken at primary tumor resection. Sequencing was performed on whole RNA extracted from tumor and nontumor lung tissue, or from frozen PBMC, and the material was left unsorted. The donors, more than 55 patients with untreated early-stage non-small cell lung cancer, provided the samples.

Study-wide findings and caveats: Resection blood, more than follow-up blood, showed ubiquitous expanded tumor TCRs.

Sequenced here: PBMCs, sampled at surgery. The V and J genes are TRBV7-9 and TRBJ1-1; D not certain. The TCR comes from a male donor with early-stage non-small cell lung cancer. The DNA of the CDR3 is TGTGCCAGCAGCTTAGCGAATTTGAACACTGAAGCTTTCTTT. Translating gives CASSLANLNTEAFF.